These 20 T cell receptor beta chains were sequenced from one sample in a study of cytotoxic CD8 clonotypes in ibrutinib-treated CLL. Repertoires were generated with immunoSEQ multiplex PCR, while TCRdb's copy carries only in-frame clones and drops some. This table holds around 160,000 clones, approximately 80% found once. The sequencing used PBMCs, collected after 12 months of ibrutinib treatment. The receptors stem from a human donor with chronic lymphocytic leukemia.

The chain joins TRBV5-8 to TRBJ2-2; unclear D gene. The CDR3 totals 16 residues. Per germline, CDR1 SGHTS and CDR2 YDEGEE. Between the trimmed V and J ends, which lost 2 bases and 6 bases, there was a span of 17 bases. CDR3 nucleotides: TGTGCCAGCAGCTTCCACCGAATCAGCAACCCCGGGGAGCTGTTTTTT. Translating gives CASSFHRISNPGELFF.

The chain joins TRBV28 to TRBJ1-1; unclear D gene. There are 12 residues in the CDR3. Trimming cost V 6 bases and J 5 bases, with 10 bases left between them. CDR1 MDHEN and CDR2 SYDVKM come from the germline V gene. CDR3 DNA: TGTGCCAGCAGATCCATACAGACTGAAGCTTTCTTT. It yields the protein CASRSIQTEAFF. The full variable domain, rest sourced from reference TRBV28 and TRBJ1-1, is DVKVTQSSRYLVKRTGEKVFLECVQDMDHENMFWYRQDPGLGLRLIYFSYDVKMKEKGDIPEGYSVSREKKERFSLILESASTNQTSMYLCASRSIQTEAFFGQGTRLTVV.

CDR3 bases: TGTGCCAGCAGCAAGAGAGTCTGCCAGGGTAACAGAAGCTCTGGGGCCAACGTCCTGACTTTC. Translation: CASSKRVCQGNRSSGANVLTF. This chain links TRBV21-1 with TRBJ2-6; the table gives TRBD1 as D, unverified against the DNA. TRBV21-1 corresponds to a pseudogene. The CDR3 has 21 residues.

The CDR3 DNA is TGTGCCAGCAGTTTATCCAGGGACACCGGGGAGCTGTTTTTT. Its protein is CASSLSRDTGELFF. The rearrangement joins TRBV27 to TRBJ2-2; a possible D gene is TRBD1 (5 bases). The germline V gene encodes CDR1 MNHEY and CDR2 SMNVEV (reference sequence). The length of the CDR3 is 14 residues. With 0 bases removed from V and 3 bases from J, the gap between germline ends came to 5 bases.

The chain links TRBV5-6 to TRBJ2-2; 9 bases are shared with TRBD1. Germline CDR1 SGHDT, CDR2 YYEEEE. With 4 bases clipped from V and 9 bases from J, the junction kept 7 bases outside the gene matches. The CDR3 loop spans 14 amino acids. Written as DNA, the CDR3 is TGTGCCAGCAGCCCCGGGGACAGGGAGAGGGAGCTGTTTTTT. It is translated as CASSPGDRERELFF.

The sample holds a few counts of this clone. The chain employs TRBV19 and TRBJ1-2; D gene ambiguous. CDR1 is LNHDA, CDR2 SQIVND, per germline (reference sequence). The CDR3 is 12 residues long. V was cut by 3 bases and J by 2 bases, with 4 bases left in between. This chain's CDR3 is CASSISNYGYTF. CDR3 coding DNA: TGTGCCAGTAGTATCAGCAACTATGGCTACACCTTC.

The genes are TRBV5-1 and TRBJ1-4; 8 positions match TRBD1. CDR1 SGHRS and CDR2 YFSETQ come from the germline V gene. The CDR3 runs 14 residues. V gave up 0 bases and J gave up 5 bases; unmatched junction bases: 0. CDR3 protein: CASSLGDRNEKLFF. CDR3 in DNA: TGCGCCAGCAGCTTGGGGGACAGGAATGAAAAACTGTTTTTT.

The chain couples TRBV28 to TRBJ2-7, with D perhaps TRBD2 (6 bases). This CDR3 has 15 amino acids. V was pared by 4 bases and J by 2 bases, with 15 bases between. The germline CDR1 and CDR2 sequences are MDHEN and SYDVKM. CDR3 residues: CASSSPRGLPYEQYF. CDR3 in DNA: TGTGCCAGCAGTTCCCCCCGAGGACTACCCTACGAGCAGTACTTC. Variable domain in full (rest from reference TRBV28 and TRBJ2-7): DVKVTQSSRYLVKRTGEKVFLECVQDMDHENMFWYRQDPGLGLRLIYFSYDVKMKEKGDIPEGYSVSREKKERFSLILESASTNQTSMYLCASSSPRGLPYEQYFGPGTRLTVT.

The CDR3 loop is CASSGQSRYEQYF. The CDR3 region has the DNA TGTGCCAGCAGCGGACAGAGCCGGTACGAGCAGTACTTC. This chain joins TRBV7-9 and TRBJ2-7; TRBD1 is a possible D gene (6 bases). Germline CDR1 SEHNR, CDR2 FQNEAQ (reference sequence). This CDR3 has 13 amino acids. Trimming stripped 5 bases from V and 4 bases from J, with 12 bases between.

This rearrangement joins TRBV30 to TRBJ1-1, with unresolved D. Germline CDR1 is GTSNPN and CDR2 is SVGIG (reference sequence). The CDR3 is made up of 15 amino acids. V was pared by 4 bases and J by 6 bases, with 21 bases between. CDR3 DNA: TGTGCCTGGAAGAAGGAGGCAGTAGCTGCCGCTGAAGCTTTCTTT. It translates to CAWKKEAVAAAEAFF. The entire variable domain, with the rest obtained from reference TRBV30 and TRBJ1-1, is as follows: SQTIHQWPATLVQPVGSPLSLECTVEGTSNPNLYWYRQAAGRGLQLLFYSVGIGQISSEVPQNLSASRPQDRQFILSSKKLLLSDSGFYLCAWKKEAVAAAEAFFGQGTRLTVV.

This clone was seen a few times. The rearrangement joins TRBV30 to TRBJ1-6; D possibly corresponds to TRBD1 (5 bases). The CDR3 totals 15 residues. Trimming removed 2 bases at V and 5 bases at J, with 13 bases between. CDR1 and CDR2 (germline): GTSNPN, SVGIG (reference sequence). CDR3 in amino acids: CAWSSSGWDNSPLHF. The CDR3 DNA reads TGTGCCTGGAGTTCTTCAGGGTGGGATAATTCACCCCTCCACTTT.

J is TRBJ1-1 and V is TRBV29-1; D unclear. Germline lookup yields CDR1 SQVTM and CDR2 ANQGSEA. The CDR3 totals 13 residues. V lost 4 bases and J lost 0, with 9 bases in between. CDR3 DNA: TGCAGCGTTGCCGAAAAGATGAACACTGAAGCTTTCTTT. Its translation: CSVAEKMNTEAFF.

In its sample, this clone was seen a few times. This chain links TRBV2 with TRBJ2-1, with 8 positions matching TRBD2. Germline CDR1 and CDR2: SNHLY and FYNNEI. With 6 bases clipped from V and 8 bases from J, the junction kept 3 bases outside the gene matches. The CDR3 is 12 amino acids. CDR3 nucleotide sequence: TGTGCCAGCAGGGGACTAGGATATGAGCAGTTCTTC. It translates to CASRGLGYEQFF.

This clone occurred a few times. V is TRBV5-1 and J is TRBJ2-3; weak D call: TRBD2 (6 bases). Germline loops: CDR1 SGHRS, CDR2 YFSETQ. Trimming stripped 6 bases from V and 3 bases from J, with 14 bases between. There are 14 residues in the CDR3. The chain's CDR3 is CASKGPGVTDTQYF. The CDR3 DNA reads TGCGCCAGCAAAGGACCGGGAGTAACAGATACGCAGTATTTT.

This clone was detected many times. The chain employs TRBV11-2 and TRBJ2-3, with 8 bases that match TRBD2. V dropped 0 bases and J dropped 1; count of bases not matched to a gene: 6. The CDR3 has 17 amino acids. CDR1 SGHAT and CDR2 FQNNGV come from the germline V gene. The CDR3 DNA reads TGTGCCAGCAGCTTAGATAGCCGAGCGGGGGGCACAGATACGCAGTATTTT. Translation gives CASSLDSRAGGTDTQYF.

The chain joins TRBV7-9 to TRBJ2-7; unclear D gene. The germline CDR1 and CDR2 sequences are SEHNR and FQNEAQ (reference sequence). This CDR3 contains 14 residues. The V and J ends lost 5 bases and 0 bases respectively, with 11 bases between them. In DNA form, the CDR3 reads TGTGCCAGCAGCCCGCCTTCTGGCTCCTACGAGCAGTACTTC. Amino acids: CASSPPSGSYEQYF.

The genes are TRBV30 and TRBJ1-3; a weak D match, TRBD1 (6 bases). In germline, CDR1 is GTSNPN, CDR2 SVGIG (reference sequence). This CDR3 contains 14 residues. V lost 2 bases and J 4 bases, leaving 12 bases between the germline ends. This CDR3 is CAWSTGLLGNTIYF. The CDR3 nucleotides are TGTGCCTGGAGTACAGGGTTATTGGGAAACACCATATATTTT.

The rearrangement links TRBV6-6 to TRBJ2-1; 8 nucleotides agree with TRBD1. Germline V gene data show CDR1 as MNHNY and CDR2 as SVGAGI (reference sequence). Germline trimming cut 6 bases from V and 3 bases from J; bases unmatched to any gene: 4. CDR3 length equals 14 residues. The CDR3 nucleotides are TGTGCCAGCAGCCACGGACAGGGCTACAATGAGCAGTTCTTC. This codes for CASSHGQGYNEQFF.

The chain is built from TRBV6-5 and TRBJ1-1, with D perhaps TRBD1 (5 bases). The CDR3 totals 14 residues. V was shortened by 6 bases and J by 1 base, with 12 bases between the two germline ends. The germline gives CDR1 MNHEY, CDR2 SVGAGI. The CDR3 protein is CASSHRQRNTEAFF. The CDR3 bases are TGTGCCAGCAGCCACCGACAGAGGAACACTGAAGCTTTCTTT.

This rearrangement joins TRBV5-4 to TRBJ2-3, with 7 nucleotides matching TRBD1. V was pared by 3 bases and J by 4 bases, with 14 bases of the junction left unmatched. This CDR3 spans 17 amino acids. The germline V gene has CDR1 SGHNT and CDR2 YYREEE (reference sequence). The CDR3 loop is CASSSRGVRQGSDTQYF. The DNA of the CDR3 is TGTGCCAGCAGCTCCCGTGGCGTCCGACAGGGATCAGATACGCAGTATTTT.